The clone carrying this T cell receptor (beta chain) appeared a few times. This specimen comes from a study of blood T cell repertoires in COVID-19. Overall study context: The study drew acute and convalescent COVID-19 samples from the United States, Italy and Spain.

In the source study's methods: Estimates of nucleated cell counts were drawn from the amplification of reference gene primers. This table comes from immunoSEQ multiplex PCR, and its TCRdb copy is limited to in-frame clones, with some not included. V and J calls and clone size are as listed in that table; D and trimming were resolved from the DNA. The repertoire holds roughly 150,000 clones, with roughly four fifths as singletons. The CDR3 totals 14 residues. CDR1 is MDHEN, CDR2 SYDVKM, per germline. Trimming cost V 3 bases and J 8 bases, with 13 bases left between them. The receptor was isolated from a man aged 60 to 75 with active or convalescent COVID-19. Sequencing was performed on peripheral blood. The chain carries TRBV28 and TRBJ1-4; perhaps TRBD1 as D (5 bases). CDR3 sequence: CASSFGQGEEKLFF. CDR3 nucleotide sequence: TGTGCCAGCAGTTTTGGGCAGGGTGAAGAAAAACTGTTTTTT.